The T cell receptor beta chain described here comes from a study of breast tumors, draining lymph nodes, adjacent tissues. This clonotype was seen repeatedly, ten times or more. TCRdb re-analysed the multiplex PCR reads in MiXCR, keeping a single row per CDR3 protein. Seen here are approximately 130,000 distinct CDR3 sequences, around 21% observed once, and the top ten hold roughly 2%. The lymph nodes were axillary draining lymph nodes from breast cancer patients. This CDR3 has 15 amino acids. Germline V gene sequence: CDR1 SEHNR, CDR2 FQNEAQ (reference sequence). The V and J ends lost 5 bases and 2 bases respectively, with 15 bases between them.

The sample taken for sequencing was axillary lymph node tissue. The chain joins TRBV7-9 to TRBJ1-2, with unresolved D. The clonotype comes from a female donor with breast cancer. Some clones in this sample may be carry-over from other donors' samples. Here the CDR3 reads CASSRGNQQNYGYTF. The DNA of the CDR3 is TGTGCCAGCAGCCGAGGGAACCAACAAAACTATGGCTACACCTTC.